This T cell receptor beta chain was captured in a study of blood T cells in healthy people across ages. Sample-barcoded 5' priming and a J-beta primer mix drove a second PCR of 7 to 11 cycles. MiXCR was run by TCRdb on the 5' RACE reads, yielding one entry per CDR3 protein. Among over 750,000 distinct CDR3 sequences listed, around 25% were seen once. This clonotype was seen a handful of times. The germline CDR1 and CDR2 sequences are MGHRA and YSYEKL. The CDR3 has 19 residues. V gave up 6 bases and J gave up 3 bases, with 27 bases separating them. These data also featured in a second study, about T cells of mothers and their children.

The source of this sequence is a boy aged 10-17 years in good health. This rearrangement joins TRBV4-1 to TRBJ2-4; D may match TRBD1 or TRBD2 (5 bases each). Material: blood. The CDR3 DNA follows: TGCGCCAGCAGGAGCTTAGGGTCGGGACCAGCTCTAGGCAAAAACATTCAGTACTTC. Amino acid sequence: CASRSLGSGPALGKNIQYF.